This T cell receptor (beta chain) stems from a study of CD8+CD57+ T cells in acquired aplastic anemia. V lost 3 bases to trimming and J lost 2 bases, with 13 bases between them. Germline CDR1 reads LNHDA; CDR2 reads SQIVND (reference sequence). The CDR3 length is 15 residues. TCR beta VDJ and CDR3 profiles were obtained from a genomic DNA template. Each CDR3 protein is one row after TCRdb ran MiXCR on the reads. The table shows some 170,000 distinct CDR3 sequences, with more than 45% occurring only once. This clonotype was seen at least ten times. Antigen: not known. Study-wide results and limits: Patients and healthy controls showed no significant CD8+ Simpson's diversity difference.

Sequencing was done on patients that had shown CD8+CD57+ cell expansion by flow cytometry. The sequenced sample consisted of sorted CD4+, CD8+, or CD8+CD57+ T cells (not recorded which) from PBMCs. This TCR was recovered from a human donor with aplastic anemia. This chain connects TRBV19 to TRBJ2-5; D assignment may be TRBD1 or TRBD2 (6 bases each). This CDR3 reads CASSIRGGGQETQYF. The CDR3, as DNA: TGTGCCAGTAGTATCAGGGGAGGTGGGCAAGAGACCCAGTACTTC.